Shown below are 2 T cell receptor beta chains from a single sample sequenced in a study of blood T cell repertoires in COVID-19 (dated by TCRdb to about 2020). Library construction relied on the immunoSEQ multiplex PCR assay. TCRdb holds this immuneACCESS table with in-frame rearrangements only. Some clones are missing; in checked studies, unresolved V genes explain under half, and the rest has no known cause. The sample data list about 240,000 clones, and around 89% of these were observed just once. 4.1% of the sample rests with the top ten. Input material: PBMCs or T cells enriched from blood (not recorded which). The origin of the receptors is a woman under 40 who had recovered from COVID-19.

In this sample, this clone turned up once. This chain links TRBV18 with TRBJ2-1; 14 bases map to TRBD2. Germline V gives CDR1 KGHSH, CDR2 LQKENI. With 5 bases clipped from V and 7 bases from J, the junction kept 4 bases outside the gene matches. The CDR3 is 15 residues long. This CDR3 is CASSVGTSGSNEQFF. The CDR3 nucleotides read TGTGCCAGCTCAGTCGGGACTAGCGGGAGTAATGAGCAGTTCTTC.

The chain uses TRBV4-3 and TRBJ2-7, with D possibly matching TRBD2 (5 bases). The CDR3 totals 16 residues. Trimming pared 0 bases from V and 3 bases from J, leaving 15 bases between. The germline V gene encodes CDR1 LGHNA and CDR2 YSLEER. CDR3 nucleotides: TGCGCCAGCAGCCAAGATCTCGACGAGGGAGACTACGAGCAGTACTTC. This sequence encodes CASSQDLDEGDYEQYF.